These T cell receptor beta chains were read from a single sample in a study. Clones were read by immunoSEQ multiplex PCR, and TCRdb kept only the in-frame ones, dropping some. The data show 55,000 to 70,000 clones, around 95% seen once. Material for sequencing was PBMCs. Source of these receptors: a man in his forties or fifties with rheumatoid arthritis. CDR3s include the opening cysteine and the closing phenylalanine or tryptophan. The D gene is left open where the match is weak. Clone size appears in some rows only: once, few, many, or a class for an expanded clone.

abundance: NA
v_gene: TRBV7-2
j_gene: TRBJ2-7
d_gene: TRBD2
CDR3aa: CASSPLSGTSGYEQYF
CDR3nt: TGTGCCAGCAGCCCTCTTTCCGGGACTAGCGGCTACGAGCAGTACTTC

abundance: NA
v_gene: TRBV7-9
j_gene: TRBJ2-7
d_gene: NA
CDR3aa: CASRWGREQYF
CDR3nt: TGTGCCAGCCGCTGGGGGAGAGAGCAGTACTTC

abundance: NA
v_gene: TRBV11-2
j_gene: TRBJ1-4
d_gene: NA
CDR3aa: CASSLGGQILKLFF
CDR3nt: TGTGCCAGCAGCTTAGGGGGGCAAATCTTAAAACTGTTTTTT

abundance: NA
v_gene: TRBV25-1
j_gene: TRBJ2-1
d_gene: TRBD2
CDR3aa: CASSGLAGSHNEQFF
CDR3nt: TGTGCCAGCAGTGGGCTAGCGGGGTCGCACAATGAGCAGTTCTTC

abundance: NA
v_gene: TRBV18
j_gene: TRBJ1-1
d_gene: NA
CDR3aa: CASSPLEVNTEAFF
CDR3nt: TGTGCCAGCTCACCGCTTGAGGTGAACACTGAAGCTTTCTTT

abundance: once
v_gene: TRBV27
j_gene: TRBJ2-3
d_gene: TRBD1
CDR3aa: CASSLGTGVGTYGNTQYF
CDR3nt: TGTGCCAGCAGTTTAGGGACAGGGGTGGGGACGTATGGAAATACGCAGTATTTT

abundance: NA
v_gene: TRBV19
j_gene: TRBJ1-3
d_gene: NA
CDR3aa: CASSTKTPWGSGNTIYF
CDR3nt: TGTGCCAGTAGTACGAAGACACCCTGGGGCTCTGGAAACACCATATATTTT

abundance: once
v_gene: TRBV19
j_gene: TRBJ2-3
d_gene: TRBD1
CDR3aa: CASSSRDRGFTDTQYF
CDR3nt: TGTGCCAGTAGTAGCCGGGACAGGGGATTCACAGATACGCAGTATTTT

abundance: NA
v_gene: TRBV6-5
j_gene: TRBJ2-5
d_gene: NA
CDR3aa: CASSYSIGKGETQYF
CDR3nt: TGTGCCAGCAGTTACTCGATAGGGAAGGGGGAGACCCAGTACTTC

abundance: NA
v_gene: TRBV19
j_gene: TRBJ2-3
d_gene: TRBD2
CDR3aa: CASSVTLAAWTDTQYF
CDR3nt: TGTGCCAGTAGTGTGACACTAGCGGCTTGGACAGATACGCAGTATTTT

abundance: NA
v_gene: TRBV7-9
j_gene: TRBJ1-4
d_gene: NA
CDR3aa: CASSSTGIGEKLFF
CDR3nt: TGTGCCAGCAGCTCCACTGGGATAGGCGAAAAACTGTTTTTT

abundance: NA
v_gene: TRBV18
j_gene: TRBJ1-2
d_gene: NA
CDR3aa: CASSPRQGGDYGYTF
CDR3nt: TGTGCCAGCTCACCAAGGCAGGGTGGAGACTATGGCTACACCTTC

abundance: NA
v_gene: TRBV7-2
j_gene: TRBJ2-7
d_gene: NA
CDR3aa: CASGLPPYEQYF
CDR3nt: TGTGCCAGCGGACTGCCTCCCTACGAGCAGTACTTC

abundance: NA
v_gene: TRBV7-9
j_gene: TRBJ2-1
d_gene: TRBD2
CDR3aa: CASSLVLAGGSNEQFF
CDR3nt: TGTGCCAGCAGCTTAGTACTAGCGGGAGGGAGTAATGAGCAGTTCTTC

abundance: NA
v_gene: TRBV11-2
j_gene: TRBJ1-5
d_gene: NA
CDR3aa: CASSLSVDSNQPQHF
CDR3nt: TGTGCCAGCAGCTTATCAGTGGATAGCAATCAGCCCCAGCATTTT

abundance: NA
v_gene: TRBV4-2
j_gene: TRBJ2-2
d_gene: TRBD2
CDR3aa: CASSQAGSGGAGELFF
CDR3nt: TGTGCCAGCAGCCAAGCTGGGAGCGGGGGGGCCGGGGAGCTGTTTTTT

abundance: NA
v_gene: TRBV12-3/TRBV12-4
j_gene: TRBJ1-1
d_gene: NA
CDR3aa: CASTPAREAFF
CDR3nt: TGTGCCAGCACCCCGGCCCGGGAAGCTTTCTTT

abundance: NA
v_gene: TRBV27
j_gene: TRBJ2-7
d_gene: NA
CDR3aa: CASSLGAFYEQYF
CDR3nt: TGTGCCAGCAGCCTGGGGGCTTTCTACGAGCAGTACTTC

abundance: NA
v_gene: TRBV4-1
j_gene: TRBJ1-6
d_gene: NA
CDR3aa: CASSLSPRDNSPLHF
CDR3nt: TGCGCCAGCAGCCTGAGCCCCAGGGATAATTCACCCCTCCACTTT

abundance: NA
v_gene: TRBV7-9
j_gene: TRBJ2-1
d_gene: TRBD2
CDR3aa: CASSMTSGNEQFF
CDR3nt: TGTGCCAGCAGCATGACTAGCGGGAATGAGCAGTTCTTC

abundance: NA
v_gene: TRBV19
j_gene: TRBJ1-4
d_gene: NA
CDR3aa: CASTPGQGSEKLFF
CDR3nt: TGTGCCAGTACCCCTGGGCAGGGGTCTGAAAAACTGTTTTTT

abundance: NA
v_gene: TRBV28
j_gene: TRBJ1-4
d_gene: NA
CDR3aa: CASSQSVNEKLFF
CDR3nt: TGTGCCAGCAGTCAGTCGGTGAATGAAAAACTGTTTTTT

abundance: few
v_gene: TRBV7-6
j_gene: TRBJ1-1
d_gene: NA
CDR3aa: CASSLAQQNTEAFF
CDR3nt: TGTGCCAGCAGCTTAGCTCAGCAGAACACTGAAGCTTTCTTT

abundance: NA
v_gene: TRBV2
j_gene: TRBJ2-2
d_gene: NA
CDR3aa: CASRGRDLHANTGELFF
CDR3nt: TGTGCCAGCAGAGGAAGGGACCTCCACGCGAACACCGGGGAGCTGTTTTTT

abundance: NA
v_gene: TRBV29-1
j_gene: TRBJ2-1
d_gene: TRBD1
CDR3aa: CSVERGTGPYNEQFF
CDR3nt: TGCAGCGTTGAGAGGGGGACAGGACCCTACAATGAGCAGTTCTTC

abundance: NA
v_gene: TRBV18
j_gene: TRBJ1-1
d_gene: NA
CDR3aa: CASSDGWNTEAFF
CDR3nt: TGTGCCAGCTCGGACGGGTGGAACACTGAAGCTTTCTTT

abundance: NA
v_gene: TRBV27
j_gene: TRBJ1-2
d_gene: TRBD1
CDR3aa: CASSPQGARGYTF
CDR3nt: TGTGCCAGCAGTCCCCAGGGGGCGCGAGGCTACACCTTC

abundance: NA
v_gene: TRBV5-6
j_gene: TRBJ1-1
d_gene: TRBD1
CDR3aa: CASSHYRGSTEAFF
CDR3nt: TGTGCCAGCAGCCATTACAGGGGGTCGACTGAAGCTTTCTTT

abundance: few
v_gene: TRBV27
j_gene: TRBJ2-1
d_gene: NA
CDR3aa: CASSLNGLYNEQFF
CDR3nt: TGTGCCAGCAGTCTGAACGGACTCTACAATGAGCAGTTCTTC

abundance: NA
v_gene: TRBV7-8
j_gene: TRBJ1-6
d_gene: NA
CDR3aa: CASSLDALGNSPLHF
CDR3nt: TGTGCCAGCAGCTTAGATGCGCTAGGTAATTCACCCCTCCACTTT

abundance: NA
v_gene: TRBV2
j_gene: TRBJ2-2
d_gene: TRBD2
CDR3aa: CASREAGPNTGELFF
CDR3nt: TGTGCCAGCAGGGAAGCGGGGCCGAACACCGGGGAGCTGTTTTTT

abundance: NA
v_gene: TRBV7-3
j_gene: TRBJ2-1
d_gene: NA
CDR3aa: CASSLEFSGNEQFF
CDR3nt: TGTGCCAGCAGCTTAGAATTTAGTGGGAATGAGCAGTTCTTC

abundance: NA
v_gene: TRBV9
j_gene: TRBJ2-1
d_gene: TRBD1
CDR3aa: CASSAGGTGNEQFF
CDR3nt: TGTGCCAGCAGCGCAGGGGGAACGGGTAATGAGCAGTTCTTC

abundance: NA
v_gene: TRBV10-3
j_gene: TRBJ2-1
d_gene: TRBD1
CDR3aa: CAISDGGTGGSDEQFF
CDR3nt: TGTGCCATCAGTGACGGCGGGACAGGGGGTTCGGATGAGCAGTTCTTC

abundance: NA
v_gene: TRBV6-5
j_gene: TRBJ1-1
d_gene: NA
CDR3aa: CASSYSTATEAFF
CDR3nt: TGTGCCAGCAGTTACTCGACAGCTACTGAAGCTTTCTTT

abundance: NA
v_gene: TRBV19
j_gene: TRBJ1-1
d_gene: NA
CDR3aa: CASRIGIVGAVNTEAFF
CDR3nt: TGTGCCAGTAGAATTGGGATTGTTGGTGCCGTCAACACTGAAGCTTTCTTT

abundance: NA
v_gene: TRBV20-1
j_gene: TRBJ2-7
d_gene: NA
CDR3aa: CSAIHTYEQYF
CDR3nt: TGCAGTGCTATTCATACCTACGAGCAGTACTTC

abundance: NA
v_gene: TRBV6-5
j_gene: TRBJ1-4
d_gene: NA
CDR3aa: CASSTLRWTREKLFF
CDR3nt: TGTGCCAGCAGTACCTTGAGGTGGACGAGGGAAAAACTGTTTTTT

abundance: NA
v_gene: TRBV7-2
j_gene: TRBJ1-4
d_gene: TRBD1
CDR3aa: CASSLQGQAEKLFF
CDR3nt: TGTGCCAGCAGCTTACAGGGACAGGCTGAAAAACTGTTTTTT

abundance: NA
v_gene: TRBV14
j_gene: TRBJ1-1
d_gene: NA
CDR3aa: CASSQARASGWITEAFF
CDR3nt: TGTGCCAGCAGCCAAGCACGGGCCTCTGGTTGGATCACTGAAGCTTTCTTT

abundance: NA
v_gene: TRBV10-3
j_gene: TRBJ2-1
d_gene: TRBD2
CDR3aa: CAISGGTSGVVYYNEQFF
CDR3nt: TGTGCCATCAGTGGTGGGACTAGCGGAGTAGTGTACTACAATGAGCAGTTCTTC

abundance: once
v_gene: TRBV3-1/TRBV3-2
j_gene: TRBJ1-2
d_gene: NA
CDR3aa: CASSQEGGIDPSNYGYTF
CDR3nt: TGTGCCAGCAGCCAAGAAGGGGGTATCGACCCATCTAACTATGGCTACACCTTC

abundance: NA
v_gene: TRBV12-3/TRBV12-4
j_gene: TRBJ1-2
d_gene: NA
CDR3aa: CASSQNRNYGYTF
CDR3nt: TGTGCCAGCAGTCAAAACAGGAACTATGGCTACACCTTC